This record looks at one T cell receptor (beta chain) sequence and its context. Its specificity is not known. Germline CDR1 is LGHNA and CDR2 is YSLEER. Trimming removed 0 bases at V and 6 bases at J, with 6 bases between. This CDR3 has 13 amino acids. Here immunoSEQ multiplex PCR was the method, and the copy in TCRdb shows in-frame clones only, minus some. The table records more than 2,000,000 clones, over 90% of them present only once. These data belong to a study of shared clonotypes between healthy human individuals. As for the study in general: Ranging from 18 to 49 in age, donors were two women and three men. Findings of the study overall: Clonotype sharing among donors was thought likely to change with sequencing depth. Some naive CD4 clonotypes, about 5%, turned up in common across several donors.

Sequencing was performed on naive CD4+ T cells from PBMCs. Documented subset: CD45RA+ positively selected. The rearrangement joins TRBV4-3 to TRBJ1-5; D perhaps matches TRBD1 (5 bases). This TCR derives from a man younger than 35 in good health. Some clones in this sample may be carry-over from other donors' samples. The CDR3 loop is CASSQDGAQPQHF. The DNA for the CDR3 is TGCGCCAGCAGCCAAGATGGGGCTCAGCCCCAGCATTTT.